Listed here are 26 T cell receptor beta chains from one sample, sequenced in a study of a mutant IDH1 vaccine in newly diagnosed glioma. TCRdb keeps only in-frame clones here, not all; method: immunoSEQ multiplex PCR. The data contain tens of thousands of clones, 80% to 90% of them singletons. Sample time point: baseline, week 1 (first vaccination visit). Sample treatment: pre-vaccination baseline after standard-of-care therapy. The sample was PBMCs, taken from a glioma patient treated with radiotherapy, temozolomide or both. Receptors were obtained from a man in his forties or fifties with glioma.

The V and J genes are TRBV27 and TRBJ1-1, with 8 nucleotides matching TRBD1. The CDR3 loop spans 13 amino acids. After removal of 6 bases from V and 5 bases from J, the junction contained 5 bases not matched to a gene. Germline V CDR1 and CDR2: MNHEY, SMNVEV (reference sequence). CDR3 DNA sequence: TGTGCCAGCAGACTGACAGGGGTAACTGAAGCTTTCTTT. It specifies CASRLTGVTEAFF.

V and J are TRBV4-2 and TRBJ2-2; 13 bases are shared with TRBD2. V gave up 4 bases and J gave up 3 bases; unmatched junction bases: 11. Germline values: CDR1 LGHNA, CDR2 YNFKEQ. CDR3 length equals 19 residues. CDR3 region: CASSPYLGLAGVDTGELFF. In DNA form, the CDR3 reads TGTGCCAGCAGCCCCTACCTCGGACTAGCGGGAGTTGACACCGGGGAGCTGTTTTTT.

This clone showed up just a few times. CDR3 sequence reads: CASSPRSLSYTQYF. DNA of the CDR3: TGTGCCAGCAGCCCACGGTCCTTGAGTTATACGCAGTATTTT. This chain links TRBV5-6 with TRBJ2-3; D remains ambiguous. The V end lost 4 bases, the J end lost 7 bases, and 16 bases lay between the germline ends. Germline V gives CDR1 SGHDT, CDR2 YYEEEE. The CDR3 extends over 14 amino acids.

This clone was seen only once. The chain recombines TRBV28 with TRBJ1-5, with TRBD1 matching over 10 bases. J was trimmed by 5 bases and V by 5 bases; bases with no gene match: 6. The CDR3 spans 15 residues. The V gene's germline CDR1 is MDHEN and CDR2 SYDVKM. The CDR3 DNA follows: TGTGCCAGCAGTGACAGGGGGCTGGGCGATCAGCCCCAGCATTTT. Translation gives CASSDRGLGDQPQHF.

The CDR3 protein is CASSWRGKLGYTF. The CDR3, as DNA: TGTGCCAGCTCCTGGAGGGGGAAACTTGGCTACACCTTC. The chain recombines TRBV27 with TRBJ1-2; tentative D call: TRBD1 (6 bases). Between the trimmed V and J ends, which lost 8 bases and 7 bases, there was a span of 17 bases. The CDR3 length is 13 residues. Germline V gene lookup returns CDR1 MNHEY and CDR2 SMNVEV (reference sequence).

This rearrangement joins TRBV27 to TRBJ1-5, with 9 bases lining up with TRBD1. Germline CDR1 MNHEY, CDR2 SMNVEV (reference sequence). CDR3 length: 16 amino acids. J was trimmed by 4 bases and V by 5 bases; bases with no gene match: 9. CDR3 in DNA: TGTGCCAGCAGTCACACACGCGGGACAGGGAATCAGCCCCAGCATTTT. It translates to CASSHTRGTGNQPQHF.

This chain joins TRBV7-2 and TRBJ1-5; 7 bases agree with TRBD1. The germline CDR1 and CDR2 sequences are SGHTA and FQGNSA. Trimming removed 6 bases from V and 7 bases from J; junction bases left unmatched: 9. This CDR3 is built from 14 residues. The CDR3 reads CASSLQGSWQPQHF. The CDR3 DNA reads as TGTGCCAGCAGTTTACAGGGGTCATGGCAGCCCCAGCATTTT.

The chain has TRBV18 and TRBJ1-2, with D perhaps matching TRBD1 (5 bases). CDR1 is KGHSH, CDR2 LQKENI, per germline. This CDR3 contains 15 residues. Trimming stripped 2 bases from V and 5 bases from J, with 15 bases between. The CDR3 DNA sequence: TGTGCCAGCTCACCAGGCACCGGGACTATATATGGCTACACCTTC. Translation: CASSPGTGTIYGYTF.

In its sample, this clone was seen once. This sequence joins TRBV5-1 and TRBJ2-3, with 10 nucleotides matching TRBD1. This CDR3 is 18 amino acids long. Germline V gene sequence: CDR1 SGHRS, CDR2 YFSETQ. V lost 5 bases and J lost 0; bases outside the gene matches: 12. This CDR3 is CASSSTGGGTTSTDTQYF. The CDR3 DNA reads TGCGCCAGCAGTTCGACAGGGGGCGGAACCACTAGCACAGATACGCAGTATTTT.

The rearrangement joins TRBV28 to TRBJ1-2; a weak D match, TRBD1 (5 bases). Germline V lookup: CDR1 MDHEN, CDR2 SYDVKM. The CDR3 contains 14 residues. V dropped 2 bases and J dropped 6 bases, with 13 bases sitting between them. The CDR3 loop is CASSLPTGGNGYTF. The CDR3 DNA reads as TGTGCCAGCAGTTTACCAACGGGGGGGAATGGCTACACCTTC.

This clone has just one count. The chain employs TRBV11-2 and TRBJ1-5; D is ambiguous. CDR1 and CDR2 from the germline V gene are SGHAT and FQNNGV. Trimming shortened V by 5 bases and J by 0 bases, and 8 bases separated the two germline ends. This CDR3 spans 14 amino acids. The CDR3 region has the DNA TGTGCCAGCAGCCCGACACGTAGCAATCAGCCCCAGCATTTT. The encoded protein is CASSPTRSNQPQHF.

The CDR3 DNA reads as TGTGCCAGCAGTTGGGGGGGGCGGCTATCTGAGCAGTTCTTC. Protein sequence: CASSWGGRLSEQFF. The rearrangement uses TRBV6-6 and TRBJ2-1; maybe TRBD2 (7 bases). Trimming left V 4 bases short and J 9 bases short, with 16 bases between. The CDR3 extends over 14 amino acids. Germline lookup yields CDR1 MNHNY and CDR2 SVGAGI (reference sequence).

Only one count was recorded for this clone. The rearrangement links TRBV5-8 to TRBJ1-2; D unresolved. The CDR3 totals 13 residues. The V gene's germline CDR1 is SGHTS and CDR2 YDEGEE. V was cut by 2 bases and J by 4 bases, with 9 bases left in between. In DNA, the CDR3 is TGTGCCAGCAGCTTAGGACTGCGCTATGGCTACACCTTC. This sequence encodes CASSLGLRYGYTF.

The chain combines TRBV6-5 with TRBJ2-3, with 7 bases lining up with TRBD1. J lost 4 bases, V lost 6 bases, and 7 bases had no gene match. CDR3 length: 14 amino acids. The germline gives CDR1 MNHEY, CDR2 SVGAGI. The CDR3 reads CASSLQGFSDTQYF. CDR3 nucleotide sequence: TGTGCCAGCAGCCTACAGGGGTTCTCAGATACGCAGTATTTT.

J is TRBJ2-5 and V is TRBV5-1; weak D call: TRBD2 (5 bases). The CDR3 is 14 residues long. V was pared by 7 bases and J by 4 bases, with 17 bases between. CDR1 SGHRS and CDR2 YFSETQ come from the germline V gene. The CDR3 is CASQGMRAGETQYF. The CDR3 DNA is TGCGCCAGCCAAGGGATGAGGGCAGGAGAGACCCAGTACTTC.

The rearrangement links TRBV9 to TRBJ1-3, with D possibly being TRBD1 (6 bases). This CDR3 is built from 15 residues. Germline-derived CDR1 and CDR2 are SGDLS and YYNGEE. Trimming took 4 bases from V and 4 from J, leaving 15 bases between them. The CDR3 loop is CASSQSTGFGNTIYF. In DNA, the CDR3 is TGTGCCAGCAGCCAATCCACAGGGTTCGGAAACACCATATATTTT. Filled out from reference TRBV9 and TRBJ1-3, the complete variable domain reads DSGVTQTPKHLITATGQRVTLRCSPRSGDLSVYWYQQSLDQGLQFLIQYYNGEERAKGNILERFSAQQFPDLHSELNLSSLELGDSALYFCASSQSTGFGNTIYFGEGSWLTVV.

This clone showed up just once. The chain recombines TRBV18 with TRBJ1-5; D may be TRBD1 (5 bases). Per germline, CDR1 KGHSH and CDR2 LQKENI. The CDR3 is made up of 16 amino acids. Deletions cut 3 bases from V and 7 bases from J, with 19 bases between. CDR3 region: CASSPDVTRDGQPQHF. The CDR3 nucleotides read TGTGCCAGCTCACCTGATGTGACCAGGGATGGGCAGCCCCAGCATTTT.

The V call is TRBV29-1, the J call TRBJ2-1; 11 bases align to TRBD2. The J segment lost 8 bases and the V segment lost 4 bases, leaving 7 bases of the junction unmatched. The length of the CDR3 is 14 residues. Germline CDR1 reads SQVTM; CDR2 reads ANQGSEA. The CDR3 sequence is CSVAVLAGVDEQFF. In nucleotides, the CDR3 is TGCAGCGTTGCGGTACTAGCGGGAGTAGATGAGCAGTTCTTC.

The chain is built from TRBV7-8 and TRBJ1-2; D is undetermined. The CDR3 is 14 amino acids. V was cut by 2 bases and J by 4 bases, with 11 bases left in between. Per germline, CDR1 SGHVS and CDR2 FQNEAQ. In DNA, the CDR3 is TGTGCCAGCAGCTTAAACGGAGACATCTATGGCTACACCTTC. It is translated as CASSLNGDIYGYTF.

The genes are TRBV5-1 and TRBJ2-3; D perhaps matches TRBD2 (5 bases). The length of the CDR3 is 15 residues. V lost 0 bases to trimming and J lost 4 bases, with 12 bases between them. From germline, CDR1 is SGHRS and CDR2 YFSETQ. CDR3 protein: CASSLAALGADTQYF. CDR3 DNA: TGCGCCAGCAGCTTGGCGGCTCTCGGGGCAGATACGCAGTATTTT.

V usage is TRBV29-1 and J usage is TRBJ2-7; 9 bases line up with TRBD1. In germline, CDR1 is SQVTM, CDR2 ANQGSEA. Unmatched junction bases numbered 8, after V lost 4 bases and J lost 7 bases. The CDR3 has 13 amino acids. This chain's CDR3 is CSVAVQDRGEQYF. DNA for the CDR3: TGCAGCGTTGCAGTCCAGGACAGGGGAGAGCAGTACTTC.

The J gene is TRBJ2-3, the V gene TRBV27, with no clear D. V lost 3 bases and J lost 2, with 9 bases in between. Germline V gives CDR1 MNHEY, CDR2 SMNVEV (reference sequence). This CDR3 has 14 amino acids. The CDR3 nucleotides are TGTGCCAGCAGTTTTCGGGTAGACACAGATACGCAGTATTTT. It encodes CASSFRVDTDTQYF.

This rearrangement joins TRBV4-1 to TRBJ1-3; 7 positions agree with TRBD1. Trimming took 3 bases from V and 2 from J; bases not matched to a gene: 19. The V gene's germline CDR1 is MGHRA and CDR2 YSYEKL. CDR3 length: 20 residues. DNA for the CDR3: TGCGCCAGCAGCCAGGACCAATCGGCCAGGGGGGGAAGGACTGGAAACACCATATATTTT. It codes for CASSQDQSARGGRTGNTIYF.

The rearrangement uses TRBV9 and TRBJ2-7; the D gene is possibly TRBD2 (6 bases). Germline lookup yields CDR1 SGDLS and CDR2 YYNGEE. The CDR3 is 14 residues long. Trimming pared 3 bases from V and 6 bases from J, leaving 16 bases between. The CDR3 sequence: CASSAGGEAVEQYF. CDR3 in DNA: TGTGCCAGCAGCGCTGGAGGGGAGGCAGTCGAGCAGTACTTC.

The V and J genes are TRBV6-1 and TRBJ2-3; no definite D call. Germline CDR1 is MNHNS and CDR2 is SASEGT. This CDR3 comprises 14 residues. Trimming took 2 bases from V and 0 from J, leaving 6 bases between them. CDR3 protein: CASSESTSTDTQYF. The DNA of the CDR3 is TGTGCCAGCAGTGAAAGCACTAGCACAGATACGCAGTATTTT.

The rearrangement uses TRBV9 and TRBJ2-7; 13 bases are shared with TRBD2. The CDR3 extends over 15 amino acids. Trimming cost V 4 bases and J 4 bases; bases outside gene matches: 5. Germline V gene data show CDR1 as SGDLS and CDR2 as YYNGEE. The CDR3: CASSRTSGSFYEQYF. CDR3 DNA sequence: TGTGCCAGCAGCCGGACTAGCGGGAGCTTTTACGAGCAGTACTTC. Variable domain in full (rest from reference TRBV9 and TRBJ2-7): DSGVTQTPKHLITATGQRVTLRCSPRSGDLSVYWYQQSLDQGLQFLIQYYNGEERAKGNILERFSAQQFPDLHSELNLSSLELGDSALYFCASSRTSGSFYEQYFGPGTRLTVT.